The entry that follows covers one T cell receptor beta chain sequence. Its target is not known. Primers: 60 Vbeta forward and 13 Jbeta reverse. The data were produced by immunoSEQ multiplex PCR, yet TCRdb's version contains in-frame clones alone and is incomplete. The repertoire consists of approximately 150,000 clones, with 60% to 80% occurring once and the leading ten covering roughly 10%. These data belong to a study of cytomegalovirus exposure and HLA in healthy donors. The study's findings and limits: It emerged from a later analysis that several of the most significant clusters appeared to be linked to common viral pathogens.

The germline gives CDR1 SEHNR, CDR2 FQNEAQ (reference sequence). J gave up 5 bases and V 6 bases, and 11 bases lay outside the gene matches. The CDR3 is 17 amino acids. This chain joins TRBV7-9 and TRBJ2-2, with 11 bases that match TRBD1. The sequenced sample was PBMCs. The sequence derives from a man aged 18 to 35 in good health and CMV-seropositive. CDR3 protein: CASRPRTGGVRTGELFF. The CDR3 nucleotides are TGTGCCAGCAGGCCCCGGACAGGGGGCGTTCGGACCGGGGAGCTGTTTTTT.